Below, one T cell receptor (beta chain) is given with its context. Its antigen is not identified. cDNA libraries for TRB were generated by 5' RACE incorporating UMI labels. TCRdb reanalyzed the 5' RACE reads, giving one entry per CDR3 protein sequence and no DNA. Recorded for this sample: roughly 59,000 distinct CDR3 sequences. This sample is part of a study of CXCR3-negative and CXCR3-positive naive CD8 T cells. Study conclusions and caveats: Naive cells that were CXCR3-negative or CXCR3-positive used TRBV-TRBJ genes alike, while memory cells diverged. Naive cells with CXCR3 showed TRB CDR3s that were more hydrophobic than those in CXCR3-negative naive cells. Surface CD5 looked about the same in the naive subsets, so the authors worked out TCR strength from TRB CDR3 properties.

This CDR3 contains 13 residues. The germline V gene has CDR1 SGHVS and CDR2 FNYEAQ. The sequenced material came from naive CXCR3+ CD8+ T cells from blood. The subset denotes: CD45RO-CCR7+CD27+CD95- naive CD8+ T cells expressing CXCR3 (TNR3+). J is TRBJ2-7 and V is TRBV7-6; checking the TCRdb D call of TRBD1 is not possible without DNA. The origin of this receptor is a human donor in good health. Some clones in this sample may be carry-over from other donors' samples. CDR3: CASSPGEFAANYF.